This is a list of T cell receptor beta chains from one sample in a study of T cells in localized non-small cell lung cancer. Sequencing used immunoSEQ multiplex PCR; TCRdb keeps in-frame clones, though not all of them. The table records more than 500 clones, 35% to 45% of them present only once. Sequenced material: lung tumor tissue, taken before any cancer treatment. The receptor set was obtained from a man aged 35-69 years with stage III lung adenocarcinoma. The CDR3 runs from the conserved cysteine through the conserved F or W. The D gene is left open where the match is weak. Part of the rows lack a size; the others show once, few, many or a class for expanded clones.

abundance,v_gene,d_gene,len,j_gene,CDR3aa,CDR3nt
NA,TRBV19,NA,13,TRBJ2-3,CASSIEAPDTQYF,TGTGCCAGTAGTATAGAGGCCCCAGATACGCAGTATTTT
once,TRBV15,NA,14,TRBJ1-2,CATSREGLDYGYTF,TGTGCCACCAGCAGAGAGGGGCTGGACTATGGCTACACCTTC
NA,TRBV29-1,NA,12,TRBJ1-1,CCARGLNTEAFF,TGCTGTGCCCGGGGGTTAAACACTGAAGCTTTCTTT
NA,TRBV15,NA,14,TRBJ2-1,CATSTHRTTEEQFF,TGTGCCACCAGTACCCACAGGACCACGGAGGAGCAGTTCTTC
few,TRBV16,TRBD1,15,TRBJ2-7,CASARGTGGSYEQYF,TGTGCCAGCGCACGAGGGACAGGGGGTTCCTACGAGCAGTACTTC
NA,TRBV25-1,TRBD1,13,TRBJ1-1,CASSETGLAVAFF,TGTGCCAGCAGCGAGACAGGGTTGGCTGTCGCTTTCTTT
NA,TRBV9,TRBD1,14,TRBJ2-7,CASSSRDRTYEQYF,TGTGCCAGCAGCTCCCGGGACAGGACCTACGAGCAGTACTTC
NA,TRBV5-1,NA,15,TRBJ1-1,CASSVRATTNTEAFF,TGCGCCAGCAGCGTACGGGCTACAACGAACACTGAAGCTTTCTTT
few,TRBV2,TRBD2,15,TRBJ2-5,CASSRAAGGYETQYF,TGTGCCAGCAGTCGGGCAGCGGGGGGGTATGAGACCCAGTACTTC
NA,TRBV6-8,TRBD2,17,TRBJ2-5,CASSYSSSGGSGETQYF,TGTGCCAGCAGTTACTCATCGAGCGGGGGGAGTGGAGAAACCCAGTACTTC
NA,TRBV29-1,TRBD1,13,TRBJ2-1,CSVERDRDNEQFF,TGCAGCGTTGAAAGGGACAGGGACAATGAGCAGTTCTTC
NA,TRBV9,NA,15,TRBJ1-3,CASSWYGNSGNTIYF,TGTGCCAGCAGCTGGTATGGGAACTCTGGAAACACCATATATTTT
NA,TRBV18,NA,15,TRBJ2-5,CASFSPTGTQETQYF,TGTGCCAGCTTTTCCCCGACAGGCACCCAAGAGACCCAGTACTTC
few,TRBV28,NA,15,TRBJ1-5,CASSPVFGGNQPQHF,TGTGCCAGCAGTCCCGTTTTTGGAGGCAATCAGCCCCAGCATTTT
NA,TRBV29-1,TRBD1,14,TRBJ2-7,CSVVYRDRGYEQYF,TGCAGCGTGGTCTACCGGGACAGGGGTTACGAGCAGTACTTC
NA,TRBV30,NA,14,TRBJ2-3,CAWRTSSYTDTQYF,TGTGCCTGGAGAACTAGCTCATACACAGATACGCAGTATTTT
NA,TRBV23-1,NA,14,TRBJ1-1,CASSQSSRNTEAFF,TGCGCCAGCAGTCAATCGAGTCGGAACACTGAAGCTTTCTTT
large,TRBV11-3,TRBD2,15,TRBJ2-3,CASSRLAGGQDTQYF,TGTGCCAGCAGCCGACTAGCGGGGGGGCAAGATACGCAGTATTTT
few,TRBV6-8,TRBD1,13,TRBJ1-5,CASRWTGDLPQHF,TGTGCCAGCAGATGGACAGGGGATTTGCCCCAGCATTTT
few,TRBV11-3,NA,15,TRBJ1-3,CASSSRTDSGNTIYF,TGTGCCAGCAGCTCTCGGACTGACTCTGGAAACACCATATATTTT
few,TRBV11-3,TRBD1,14,TRBJ1-1,CASNRDRGVSEAFF,TGTGCCAGCAACCGGGACAGGGGGGTCTCTGAAGCTTTCTTT
few,TRBV6-8,NA,12,TRBJ2-7,CASSDTSYEQYF,TGTGCCAGCAGTGACACCTCCTACGAGCAGTACTTC
NA,TRBV19,NA,14,TRBJ2-5,CASSIGPNQETQYF,TGTGCCAGTAGTATTGGACCTAACCAAGAGACCCAGTACTTC
large,TRBV11-3,NA,15,TRBJ2-2,CASSAPVVNTGELFF,TGTGCCAGCAGCGCCCCAGTAGTGAACACCGGGGAGCTGTTTTTT
NA,TRBV11-3,NA,16,TRBJ2-5,CASSLEPQGGRETQYF,TGTGCCAGCAGCTTAGAGCCTCAGGGCGGGCGGGAGACCCAGTACTTC
NA,TRBV18,NA,13,TRBJ1-4,CASWQGPGEKLFF,TGTGCCAGCTGGCAGGGCCCAGGGGAAAAACTGTTTTTT
NA,TRBV19,NA,13,TRBJ1-6,CASSGPYNSPLHF,TGTGCCAGTAGTGGGCCGTATAATTCACCCCTCCACTTT
NA,TRBV19,NA,13,TRBJ2-1,CASSSTRGDEQFF,TGTGCCAGTAGCAGTACGAGGGGCGATGAGCAGTTCTTC
NA,TRBV30,NA,13,TRBJ1-6,CACEYSYNSPLHF,TGTGCCTGCGAGTACTCCTATAATTCACCCCTCCACTTT
NA,TRBV9,NA,12,TRBJ1-1,CASSAGATEAFF,TGTGCCAGCAGCGCAGGGGCAACTGAAGCTTTCTTT
NA,TRBV28,NA,14,TRBJ2-3,CASSWYSNTDTQYF,TGTGCCAGCAGTTGGTACAGTAACACAGATACGCAGTATTTT
NA,TRBV28,NA,12,TRBJ2-5,CASSGSRETQYF,TGTGCCAGCAGTGGGTCCCGAGAGACCCAGTACTTC
NA,TRBV18,NA,13,TRBJ2-1,CASSLLTVGEQFF,TGTGCCAGCTCACTCCTGACAGTTGGTGAGCAGTTCTTC
few,TRBV9,NA,13,TRBJ2-5,CASHRVYQETQYF,TGTGCCAGCCACAGGGTGTACCAAGAGACCCAGTACTTC
large,TRBV28,TRBD1,20,TRBJ1-3,CASSSRDPGQGYLSGNTIYF,TGTGCCAGCAGTTCGAGGGACCCGGGACAGGGGTACCTCTCTGGAAACACCATATATTTT
few,TRBV4-1,NA,14,TRBJ1-1,CASSQRRDLRSAFF,TGCGCCAGCAGCCAACGACGGGACCTACGGTCAGCTTTCTTT
NA,TRBV19,NA,14,TRBJ1-1,CASSIGGVYTEAFF,TGTGCCAGTAGTATCGGGGGGGTTTACACTGAAGCTTTCTTT
few,TRBV6-8,NA,12,TRBJ2-5,CASSPRGETQYF,TGTGCCAGCAGTCCGAGAGGGGAGACCCAGTACTTC
few,TRBV6-8,TRBD1,14,TRBJ1-1,CASRETGGKNEAFF,TGTGCCAGCAGAGAGACAGGGGGAAAGAATGAAGCTTTCTTT
few,TRBV11-3,TRBD2,14,TRBJ2-7,CASSESSGAYEQYF,TGTGCCAGCAGCGAAAGTAGCGGGGCTTACGAGCAGTACTTC
NA,TRBV14,NA,12,TRBJ1-5,CASSRTDQPQHF,TGTGCCAGCAGCCGCACAGATCAGCCCCAGCATTTT